This T cell receptor beta chain comes out of a study of blood T cell repertoires in COVID-19. Whole-study context: The study drew acute and convalescent COVID-19 samples from the United States, Italy and Spain.

The method was immunoSEQ multiplex PCR; TCRdb's version includes in-frame clones alone and lacks a portion of them. The sample contains approximately 27,000 clones, around 83% of which appear only once. V shed 5 bases and J 3 bases; nucleotides not matched to a gene: 7. This CDR3 is built from 15 residues. Germline V CDR1 and CDR2: SGHTA, FQGNSA. This receptor was taken from a human donor in a cohort sampled during active COVID-19. V usage is TRBV7-2 and J usage is TRBJ2-1; 7 bases match TRBD2. The sample comprised peripheral blood. The CDR3 loop reads CASSPGRGVYNEQFF. In DNA form, the CDR3 reads TGTGCCAGCAGCCCCGGACGGGGGGTCTACAATGAGCAGTTCTTC.